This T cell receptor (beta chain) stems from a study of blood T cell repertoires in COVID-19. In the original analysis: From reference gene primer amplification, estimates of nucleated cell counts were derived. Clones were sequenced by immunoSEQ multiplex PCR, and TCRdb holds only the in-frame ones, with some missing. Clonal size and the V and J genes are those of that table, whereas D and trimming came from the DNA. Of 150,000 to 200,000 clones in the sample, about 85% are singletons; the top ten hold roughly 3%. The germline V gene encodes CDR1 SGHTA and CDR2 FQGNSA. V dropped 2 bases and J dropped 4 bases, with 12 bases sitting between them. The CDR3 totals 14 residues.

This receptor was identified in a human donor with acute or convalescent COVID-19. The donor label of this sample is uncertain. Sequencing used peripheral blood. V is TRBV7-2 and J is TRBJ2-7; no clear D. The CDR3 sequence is CASSLSITVYEQYF. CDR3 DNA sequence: TGTGCCAGCAGCTTATCGATCACAGTTTACGAGCAGTACTTC.